This T cell receptor (beta chain) is drawn from a study of early T cells in non-severe SARS-CoV-2 infection. Study-level background: RNA in bulk from unsorted whole blood was sequenced, and chains were unpaired.

The CDR3 length is 13 residues. Trimming took 6 bases from V and 4 from J, leaving 10 bases between them. In the library, individual cDNA molecules carried attached unique molecular identifiers. Using its own MiXCR run on the 5' RACE reads, TCRdb lists one record per CDR3 protein. The table lists 29,000 or so distinct CDR3 sequences, about 4.8% of them singletons. Study conclusions and caveats: Reliance on VDJdb matching favored anti-spike CD8 responses; private and CD4 specificities were missed.

In this sample, this clonotype turned up many times. Its cognate antigen is unknown. Sequenced material: whole blood. V gene TRBV12-3 or TRBV12-4 combines with J gene TRBJ1-5, with D maybe TRBD1 (5 bases). The TCR comes from an adult who was a healthcare worker with PCR-confirmed SARS-CoV-2 infection or an uninfected control (not recorded which). The CDR3: CASRAGGNQPQHF. The CDR3 bases are TGTGCCAGCAGGGCGGGGGGGAATCAGCCCCAGCATTTT.